Listed here are 19 T cell receptor beta chains from one sample, sequenced in a study of CD8 T cells in ankylosing spondylitis. Study observations and caveats: Seemingly distinctive of ankylosing spondylitis blood was a TCR beta motif formed by eight highly homologous variants.

These receptors are not linked to any known antigen. In TCRdb, the 5' RACE reads were re-called with MiXCR into one record per CDR3 protein. The sample yields fewer than 550,000 distinct CDR3 sequences, about 5% seen once. Sequenced: blood, either unsorted or a sorted T cell fraction (not recorded which). These receptors originate from a male donor with ankylosing spondylitis.

DNA of the CDR3: TGTGCCAGGAGCCGGGGGACTAACTATGGCTACACCTTC. Translated, it gives CARSRGTNYGYTF. The chain has TRBV5-8 and TRBJ1-2; tentative D call: TRBD1 (5 bases). The CDR3 spans 13 residues. The germline V and J ends were trimmed by 8 bases and 0 bases, with 11 bases remaining between them. Germline CDR1 SGHTS, CDR2 YDEGEE.

This clonotype was found many times. V gene TRBV18 combines with J gene TRBJ2-1, with D hard to call. The ends were cut back, 0 bases at V and 6 bases at J, with 6 bases in the middle. The CDR3 loop spans 13 amino acids. The germline gives CDR1 KGHSH, CDR2 LQKENI. The CDR3 sequence is CASSPPSRNEQFF. The CDR3 DNA reads TGTGCCAGCTCACCACCGTCCCGCAATGAGCAGTTCTTC.

This clonotype was counted only a few times. The chain recombines TRBV18 with TRBJ2-1; no clear D gene. Per the germline V gene, CDR1 is KGHSH and CDR2 is LQKENI. The germline V and J ends were trimmed by 3 bases and 0 bases, with 12 bases remaining between them. The length of the CDR3 is 16 residues. CDR3: CASSPYRGSSYNEQFF. The CDR3 coding sequence is TGTGCCAGCTCACCCTACAGAGGCAGCTCCTACAATGAGCAGTTCTTC.

This clonotype was detected ten times or more. The V and J genes are TRBV10-3 and TRBJ2-7; possibly TRBD2 for D (5 bases). Between the trimmed V and J ends, which lost 4 bases and 4 bases, there was a span of 8 bases. Germline assignment: CDR1 ENHRY and CDR2 SYGVKD. The CDR3 contains 12 residues. CDR3 region: CAISVEGYEQYF. CDR3 in DNA: TGTGCCATCAGTGTAGAGGGTTACGAGCAGTACTTC.

The table lists this clonotype with many counts. V gene TRBV7-2 combines with J gene TRBJ2-1; D unresolved. Between the trimmed V and J ends, which lost 5 bases and 7 bases, there was a span of 12 bases. Germline V gene data show CDR1 as SGHTA and CDR2 as FQGNSA. The CDR3 contains 13 residues. DNA of the CDR3: TGTGCCAGCAGCCATCTCAGCAAAAATGAGCAGTTCTTC. It encodes CASSHLSKNEQFF.

At least ten counts were recorded for this clonotype. The gene calls are TRBV29-1 and TRBJ2-5, with 10 bases that match TRBD2. The CDR3 is 15 amino acids. The V gene's germline CDR1 is SQVTM and CDR2 ANQGSEA. With V trimmed by 6 bases and J by 4 bases, 11 bases remained unmatched. CDR3 in amino acids: CSVAPLAGVGETQYF. In DNA form, the CDR3 reads TGCAGCGTCGCTCCCCTAGCGGGAGTAGGAGAGACCCAGTACTTC.

This clonotype was found many times. J is TRBJ2-3 and V is TRBV4-2, with TRBD2 identical over 8 bases. Per germline, CDR1 LGHNA and CDR2 YNFKEQ. The CDR3 runs 15 residues. V trimming: 3 bases; J trimming: 4 bases; junction bases outside the gene matches: 6. The CDR3 reads CASSQQRGIADTQYF. CDR3 DNA: TGTGCCAGCAGCCAGCAGCGGGGGATCGCAGATACGCAGTATTTT.

This clonotype was counted between two and nine times. The chain uses TRBV20-1 and TRBJ2-3; 7 positions agree with TRBD2. In germline, CDR1 is DFQATT, CDR2 SNEGSKA (reference sequence). The J segment lost 6 bases and the V segment lost 0 bases, leaving 15 bases of the junction unmatched. CDR3 size: 17 residues. The CDR3 region has the DNA TGCAGTGCTAGAGATTCCAGGACTAGTGGACTTTGGGATACGCAGTATTTT. Protein product: CSARDSRTSGLWDTQYF.

This clonotype was counted at least ten times. V gene TRBV20-1 combines with J gene TRBJ1-2; D might be TRBD1 (5 bases). Per the germline V gene, CDR1 is DFQATT and CDR2 is SNEGSKA (reference sequence). The V end was cut by 6 bases, the J end by 7 bases, with 15 bases between. CDR3 length equals 12 residues. CDR3 DNA sequence: TGCAGTGCGGACACGAGAATCGGTGGCTACACCTTC. This translates into CSADTRIGGYTF.

This clonotype was counted at least ten times. The chain has TRBV6-2 or TRBV6-3 and TRBJ2-1; the D gene is possibly TRBD2 (5 bases). V dropped 4 bases and J dropped 4 bases, with 17 bases sitting between them. The CDR3 is made up of 16 amino acids. CDR1 and CDR2 from the germline V gene are MNHEY and SVGEGT. The chain's CDR3 is CASSSILVFGYNEQFF. CDR3 nucleotides: TGTGCCAGCAGTTCTATACTAGTCTTCGGTTACAATGAGCAGTTCTTC.

This clonotype was observed at least ten times. V and J are TRBV12-3 or TRBV12-4 and TRBJ2-5, with TRBD2 matching over 9 bases. CDR3 length: 15 residues. V shed 3 bases and J 6 bases; nucleotides not matched to a gene: 8. CDR3 region: CASSFLAGGQKTQYF. As DNA, the CDR3 is TGTGCCAGCAGTTTTCTCGCGGGGGGGCAGAAGACCCAGTACTTC.

This clonotype appeared many times. The chain joins TRBV20-1 to TRBJ2-3; 10 bases are shared with TRBD2. The CDR3 has 14 residues. Per germline, CDR1 DFQATT and CDR2 SNEGSKA (reference sequence). V lost 5 bases to trimming and J lost 2 bases; unmatched junction nucleotides: 4. In nucleotides, the CDR3 is TGCAGTGCTTCAACTAGCGGGGTCACAGATACGCAGTATTTT. Amino acid sequence: CSASTSGVTDTQYF.

The sample holds many counts of this clonotype. The chain couples TRBV20-1 to TRBJ2-1; 7 nucleotides agree with TRBD2. The germline V gene encodes CDR1 DFQATT and CDR2 SNEGSKA (reference sequence). This CDR3 spans 15 amino acids. The J segment lost 2 bases and the V segment lost 3 bases, leaving 7 bases of the junction unmatched. CDR3 sequence reads: CSARAQAGTYNEQFF. The CDR3 DNA sequence: TGCAGTGCTAGGGCGCAAGCGGGAACCTACAATGAGCAGTTCTTC.

The rearrangement joins TRBV6-4 to TRBJ1-5; TRBD1 matches at 10 bases. The V gene's germline CDR1 is MRHNA and CDR2 SNTAGT. The CDR3 spans 18 residues. V was clipped by 1 base and J by 0 bases; unmatched bases: 6. CDR3 DNA: TGTGCCAGCAGTGACTTCGACAGGGGGCTACCTAGCAATCAGCCCCAGCATTTT. It translates to CASSDFDRGLPSNQPQHF.

This clonotype turned up a few times. The chain carries TRBV4-3 and TRBJ2-6; D is perhaps TRBD2 (6 bases). The CDR3 covers 19 residues. V lost 1 base and J 0 bases, leaving 16 bases between the germline ends. CDR1 is LGHNA and CDR2 is YSLEER in the germline V gene. CDR3 sequence (DNA): TGCGCCAGCAGCCAAGGTCGGCCGGGACTCAGCTCTGGGGCCAACGTCCTGACTTTC. This encodes CASSQGRPGLSSGANVLTF.

This clonotype was seen ten or more times. The chain is built from TRBV20-1 and TRBJ2-7; D may match TRBD1 or TRBD2 (5 bases each). This CDR3 is built from 13 residues. Germline V gene lookup returns CDR1 DFQATT and CDR2 SNEGSKA (reference sequence). The V gene lost 3 bases and the J gene lost 3 bases, with 12 bases spanning the gap. DNA for the CDR3: TGCAGTGCTAGCGTACGTGGGGGCTACGAGCAGTACTTC. Translated, it gives CSASVRGGYEQYF.

In its sample, this clonotype was seen many times. The chain carries TRBV6-1 and TRBJ1-1, with D perhaps TRBD1 (6 bases). This CDR3 comprises 14 residues. Germline V CDR1 and CDR2: MNHNS, SASEGT. Trimming stripped 5 bases from V and 1 base from J, with 11 bases between. CDR3 DNA: TGTGCCAGCAGTCATCCGGACAGGAACACTGAAGCTTTCTTT. Protein: CASSHPDRNTEAFF.

This clonotype has a count of ten or more. The rearrangement links TRBV6-1 to TRBJ2-2; 11 bases match TRBD2. The CDR3 length is 16 residues. Trimming cost V 7 bases and J 2 bases; bases outside gene matches: 6. Germline V gene lookup returns CDR1 MNHNS and CDR2 SASEGT. This CDR3 reads CASNIAGGPNTGELFF. In nucleotides, the CDR3 is TGTGCCAGCAATATAGCGGGGGGGCCCAACACCGGGGAGCTGTTTTTT.

About this clonotype itself: Sequence at one end of the junction differs from germline and may be a read error. CDR3 in amino acids: CASSFQGAVPGVLDF. CDR3 sequence (DNA): TGTGCCAGCAGTTTCCAGGGGGCCGTCCCGGGGGTGTTGGACTTC. This chain joins TRBV27 and TRBJ2-7; 8 bases map to TRBD1. CDR1 is MNHEY, CDR2 SMNVEV, per germline (reference sequence). There are 15 residues in the CDR3.